The rows below give T cell receptor beta chains drawn from one sample of a study of T cell responses to AZD1222 COVID-19 vaccine. Some clones are missing from TCRdb's copy, which holds only in-frame ones; the method was immunoSEQ multiplex PCR. Among some 150,000 clones listed, about 93% were seen once. The starting material was peripheral blood, obtained on day 0 of AZD1222 vaccination. The receptors shown here come from an adult in good health. Each CDR3 is given with its conserved first and last residue. A D gene is named only where the DNA matches it firmly. Size is stated for part of the rows, as once, few or many counts, or as a class when the clone is expanded.

>-|-|TRBJ1-1|15|TRBV18
CASSPPIGLNTEAFF
TGTGCCAGCTCACCACCGATCGGCCTGAACACTGAAGCTTTCTTT
>-|-|TRBJ1-2|14|TRBV6-5
CASSYALGKGGATF
TGTGCCAGCAGCTATGCCCTTGGTAAAGGGGGAGCCACCTTC
>-|TRBD2|TRBJ2-5|16|TRBV7-2
CASSPGVAGGQETQYF
TGTGCCAGCAGCCCAGGAGTAGCGGGGGGGCAAGAGACCCAGTACTTC
>-|-|TRBJ2-7|18|TRBV11-3
CASSLEEGGAKGIYEQYF
TGTGCCAGCAGCTTAGAAGAGGGGGGTGCTAAGGGAATCTACGAGCAGTACTTC
>-|-|TRBJ1-4|15|TRBV18
CASSPIRDSNEKLFF
TGTGCCAGCTCACCAATCCGGGACTCTAATGAAAAACTGTTTTTT
>-|TRBD2|TRBJ2-1|17|TRBV5-1
CASSSSPWTSGSDEQFF
TGCGCCAGCAGCTCGTCACCGTGGACTAGCGGGAGTGATGAGCAGTTCTTC
>-|TRBD1|TRBJ2-7|16|TRBV5-6
CASSPLRGGASYEQYF
TGTGCCAGCAGCCCCCTCCGAGGGGGCGCGTCATACGAGCAGTACTTC
>-|TRBD2|TRBJ2-1|15|TRBV6-1
CASSDAGGPYNEQFF
TGTGCCAGCAGTGACGCGGGGGGCCCTTACAATGAGCAGTTCTTC
>-|TRBD1|TRBJ1-4|16|TRBV27
CASSPLSAGGNEKLFF
TGTGCCAGCAGTCCGCTCAGTGCAGGGGGCAATGAAAAACTGTTTTTT
>-|TRBD2|TRBJ2-3|18|TRBV5-1
CASSSRGLAGSPSNTQYF
TGCGCCAGCAGCTCGCGGGGACTAGCGGGCTCCCCCTCGAATACGCAGTATTTT
>-|TRBD1|TRBJ1-5|14|TRBV5-8
CASRSGDRDQPQHF
TGTGCCAGCAGGTCTGGGGACAGGGATCAGCCCCAGCATTTT
>-|-|TRBJ1-5|12|TRBV7-9
CASSLYGGPQHF
TGTGCCAGCAGCTTATATGGTGGGCCCCAGCATTTT
>-|-|TRBJ2-3|13|TRBV4-3
CASSHELGDTQYF
TGCGCCAGCAGCCACGAACTGGGAGATACGCAGTATTTT
>-|-|TRBJ1-1|14|TRBV18
CASSPQILDTEAFF
TGTGCCAGCTCACCACAGATTCTTGACACTGAAGCTTTCTTT
>-|-|TRBJ2-3|11|TRBV2
CASNRGYTQYF
TGTGCCAGCAACCGGGGATATACGCAGTATTTT
>few|TRBD2|TRBJ2-1|16|TRBV7-9
CASSLARLAGGNEQFF
TGTGCCAGCAGCTTAGCACGGCTAGCGGGAGGCAATGAGCAGTTCTTC
>-|TRBD1|TRBJ2-1|15|TRBV4-2
CASSSPDREYQEQFF
TGTGCCAGCAGCTCCCCTGACAGGGAATACCAAGAGCAGTTCTTC
>once|TRBD1|TRBJ2-6|18|TRBV2
CASSYKTGVESGANVLTF
TGTGCCAGCAGCTACAAGACAGGGGTAGAGTCTGGGGCCAACGTCCTGACTTTC
>-|-|TRBJ1-4|14|TRBV28
CASSFIQGNEKLFF
TGTGCCAGCAGTTTTATCCAGGGGAATGAAAAACTGTTTTTT
>-|-|TRBJ2-7|14|TRBV5-4
CASSPGGRSYEQYF
TGTGCCAGCAGCCCCGGCGGACGGAGCTACGAGCAGTACTTC
>once|TRBD1|TRBJ1-3|15|TRBV9
CASSVEGASGNTIYF
TGTGCCAGCAGCGTAGAGGGGGCTTCTGGAAACACCATATATTTT
>-|-|TRBJ2-7|14|TRBV3-1/TRBV3-2
CASSSRGHDYEQYF
TGTGCCAGCTCCTCGAGGGGACATGACTACGAGCAGTACTTC
>-|TRBD1|TRBJ2-5|13|TRBV5-1
CASRRDRGETQYF
TGCGCCAGCCGGCGGGACAGGGGTGAGACCCAGTACTTC
>-|TRBD1|TRBJ1-4|17|TRBV7-9
CASSWIQGEVANEKLFF
TGTGCCAGCAGCTGGATACAGGGGGAAGTTGCTAATGAAAAACTGTTTTTT
>-|-|TRBJ2-7|15|TRBV21-1
CASSFGAERSNEQYF
TGTGCCAGCAGCTTCGGGGCTGAGCGATCTAACGAGCAGTACTTC
>-|-|TRBJ1-5|15|TRBV4-2
CASSQGPRGSQPQHF
TGTGCCAGCAGCCAAGGTCCCCGGGGGTCGCAGCCCCAGCATTTT
>-|TRBD2|TRBJ2-1|17|TRBV19
CASSLTSGGGSYNEQFF
TGTGCCAGTAGTTTAACATCGGGAGGAGGCTCCTACAATGAGCAGTTCTTC
>-|TRBD2|TRBJ2-3|17|TRBV10-3
CAISEYRAGGEKDTQYF
TGTGCCATCAGTGAGTACCGAGCCGGGGGGGAGAAAGATACGCAGTATTTT
>-|-|TRBJ1-4|15|TRBV27
CASSFRWLPGEKLFF
TGTGCCAGCAGTTTCCGGTGGCTCCCAGGCGAAAAACTGTTTTTT
>-|-|TRBJ2-2|17|TRBV3-1/TRBV3-2
CASSQAHSFDVFGELFF
TGTGCCAGCAGCCAAGCCCACTCCTTCGACGTTTTCGGGGAGCTGTTTTTT
>-|-|TRBJ1-6|14|TRBV7-9
CATSTGHHNSPLHF
TGTGCCACCTCAACGGGACACCATAATTCACCCCTCCACTTT
>-|TRBD1|TRBJ2-7|15|TRBV24-1
CATINPGQGAYEQYF
TGTGCCACCATCAACCCGGGACAGGGGGCATACGAGCAGTACTTC
>-|TRBD1|TRBJ1-6|15|TRBV2
CASTTDRRRNSPLHF
TGTGCCAGCACCACGGACAGGCGAAGGAATTCACCCCTCCACTTT
>-|TRBD2|TRBJ2-2|15|TRBV10-3
CAISGTSGPTGELFF
TGTGCCATCAGTGGGACTAGCGGACCAACCGGGGAGCTGTTTTTT
>-|-|TRBJ1-2|13|TRBV6-2/TRBV6-3
CASSSGSNYGYTF
TGTGCCAGCAGCTCCGGGTCTAACTATGGCTACACCTTC
>-|TRBD1|TRBJ2-4|14|TRBV5-1
CASSLGTGQNIQYF
TGCGCCAGCAGCTTGGGGACAGGACAAAACATTCAGTACTTC
>-|-|TRBJ2-5|14|TRBV7-2
CASSLYGGGETQYF
TGTGCCAGCAGCTTATATGGGGGGGGCGAGACCCAGTACTTC
>-|-|TRBJ2-3|15|TRBV19
CASSIGVGLTDTQYF
TGTGCCAGTAGTATTGGGGTCGGCCTCACAGATACGCAGTATTTT
>-|TRBD1|TRBJ1-5|14|TRBV9
CASSGGQGSQPQHF
TGTGCCAGCAGCGGGGGACAGGGATCTCAGCCCCAGCATTTT
>-|TRBD2|TRBJ2-1|16|TRBV10-1
CASSPGLAGGYNEQFF
TGCGCCAGCAGTCCGGGACTAGCGGGAGGTTACAATGAGCAGTTCTTC
>-|-|TRBJ1-1|13|TRBV18
CASAPLRNTEAFF
TGTGCCAGCGCTCCGTTGAGAAACACTGAAGCTTTCTTT
>-|TRBD1|TRBJ2-7|16|TRBV5-3
CARSPPGTGDTHEQYF
TGTGCCAGAAGCCCGCCGGGGACAGGGGACACCCACGAGCAGTACTTC
>-|TRBD2|TRBJ2-2|16|TRBV28
CASRGLAGGPTGELFF
TGTGCCAGCAGAGGACTAGCGGGAGGGCCAACCGGGGAGCTGTTTTTT
>-|-|TRBJ2-3|15|TRBV19
CASSMRMSVTDTQYF
TGTGCCAGTAGCATGAGGATGTCAGTGACAGATACGCAGTATTTT
>once|TRBD1|TRBJ1-2|13|TRBV5-1
CASSEGQAAGYTF
TGCGCCAGCAGCGAAGGACAGGCCGCTGGCTACACCTTC
>-|-|TRBJ2-1|16|TRBV7-8
CASSEVAGFSYNEQFF
TGTGCCAGCAGCGAAGTCGCGGGATTTTCCTACAATGAGCAGTTCTTC
>once|-|TRBJ2-3|13|TRBV9
CASSVVSADTQYF
TGTGCCAGCAGCGTAGTAAGCGCAGATACGCAGTATTTT
>-|TRBD1|TRBJ1-6|16|TRBV9
CASSSPQGARNSPLHF
TGTGCCAGCAGCTCACCACAGGGGGCTAGGAATTCACCCCTCCACTTT
>-|TRBD2|TRBJ2-3|13|TRBV7-3
CASGIPGGDTQYF
TGTGCCAGCGGAATCCCCGGGGGGGATACGCAGTATTTT
>-|-|TRBJ1-2|12|TRBV3-1/TRBV3-2
CASSRGRYGYTF
TGTGCCAGCAGCCGGGGGCGCTATGGCTACACCTTC
>-|TRBD1|TRBJ2-3|18|TRBV5-1
CASRSTGLLRGNTDTQYF
TGCGCCAGCAGGTCGACAGGGCTCCTTAGGGGGAACACAGATACGCAGTATTTT
>-|-|TRBJ1-1|13|TRBV12-3/TRBV12-4
CASSFRANTEAFF
TGTGCCAGCAGTTTTAGGGCGAACACTGAAGCTTTCTTT
>-|-|TRBJ2-2|11|TRBV5-1
CASSDTGELFF
TGCGCCAGCAGCGACACCGGGGAGCTGTTTTTT
>-|-|TRBJ1-4|12|TRBV6-2/TRBV6-3
CASSYALEKLFF
TGTGCCAGCAGTTACGCCCTTGAAAAACTGTTTTTT
>-|-|TRBJ2-1|13|TRBV6-5
CASSRPRSGEQFF
TGTGCCAGCAGTCGACCCCGGTCAGGGGAGCAGTTCTTC